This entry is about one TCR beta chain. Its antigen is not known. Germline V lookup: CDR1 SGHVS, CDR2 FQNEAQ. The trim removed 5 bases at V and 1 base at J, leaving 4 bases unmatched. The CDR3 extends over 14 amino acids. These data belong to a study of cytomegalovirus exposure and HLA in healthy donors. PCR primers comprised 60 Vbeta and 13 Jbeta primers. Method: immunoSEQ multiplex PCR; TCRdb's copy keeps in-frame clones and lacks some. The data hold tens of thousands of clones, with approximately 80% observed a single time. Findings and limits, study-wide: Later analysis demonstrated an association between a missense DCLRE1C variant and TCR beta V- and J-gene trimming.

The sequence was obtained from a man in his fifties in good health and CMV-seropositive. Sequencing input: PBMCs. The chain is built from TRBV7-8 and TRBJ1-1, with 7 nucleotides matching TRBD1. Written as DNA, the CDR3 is TGTGCCAGCAGCCTCGGACAGGAGAACACTGAAGCTTTCTTT. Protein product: CASSLGQENTEAFF.